The clone carrying this T cell receptor (beta chain) was counted at least ten times. Its specificity is not known. The data derive from a study of identical twins. The study's findings and limits: Not following the same donors, the study drew its conclusions from cross-sectional statistical analysis.

V was trimmed by 1 base and J by 0 bases, leaving 13 bases between them. There are 17 residues in the CDR3. Germline CDR1 is SGHVS and CDR2 is FNYEAQ. The cDNA had a unique molecular identifier and a template-switch universal primer site. Via MiXCR, TCRdb re-called the 5' RACE reads, giving one row per CDR3 protein. Of around 250,000 distinct CDR3 sequences listed, 6.5% are singletons. Another study also made use of these data, one on T cells expressing NK-cell markers. From that paper: Clarity on HCMV specificity was lacking for the expanded NKG2C+ T cell clones.

The specimen sequenced was CD8+ T cells sorted from blood. The TCR comes from a woman under 30 in good health. The gene calls are TRBV7-6 and TRBJ2-1; perhaps D is TRBD1 or TRBD2 (5 bases each). In DNA, the CDR3 is TGTGCCAGCAGCTTAGTCACCGGGACCCGCTCCTACAATGAGCAGTTCTTC. This gives the protein CASSLVTGTRSYNEQFF.